The 2 T cell receptor beta chains below all came from one sample that was sequenced in a study of T-cell reconstitution after alpha-beta-depleted transplantation in children. Preparation of the TCRbeta library involved a method that used unique molecular identifiers. TCRdb reanalysed the PCR reads using MiXCR and keeps one entry per CDR3 protein. The repertoire has around 240,000 distinct CDR3 sequences, around 8.9% of them found once; the top ten carry over 4.5%. The sequences come from PBMCs from the stem cell graft donor, collected from the stem cell graft. The receptors stem from a human donor who donated a stem cell graft to a child with SCID.

This clonotype was observed at least ten times. The CDR3 bases are TGTGCCAGCAGCCTGGACAGGGCGAGTTATGGCTACACCTTC. It specifies CASSLDRASYGYTF. This chain links TRBV6-2 or TRBV6-3 with TRBJ1-2; 8 nucleotides match TRBD1. CDR1 and CDR2 (germline): MNHEY, SVGEGT. The ends lost 6 bases at V and 5 bases at J; junction bases unmatched: 8. This CDR3 is 14 amino acids long.

This clonotype has ten or more counts. The V call is TRBV12-3 or TRBV12-4, the J call TRBJ1-1; D not resolved. This CDR3 comprises 12 residues. V lost 5 bases, J lost 8 bases, and 12 bases lay in between. The chain's CDR3 is CASSTDGPEAFF. CDR3 bases: TGTGCCAGCAGTACCGACGGACCGGAAGCTTTCTTT.